The clone carrying this T cell receptor (beta chain) was picked up one time. What it recognizes is unknown. Germline CDR1 SGHVS, CDR2 FNYEAQ. Trimming took 1 base from V and 7 from J; bases not matched to a gene: 5. The CDR3 runs 15 residues. This specimen comes from a study of PD-1 blockade in classical Hodgkin lymphoma. Findings of the study overall: Baseline TCR diversity was reportedly lower in newly diagnosed patients than in healthy donors. It was reported as lower still in relapsed/refractory patients.

Relapse after autologous stem cell transplantation occurred in every patient, and brentuximab vedotin exposure varied. Repertoires were generated with immunoSEQ multiplex PCR, while TCRdb's copy carries only in-frame clones and drops some. The sample records over 20,000 clones, nearly 75% being singletons. The sequences come from peripheral blood mononuclear cells (PBMCs), collected before the second cycle of nivolumab. The chain is built from TRBV7-6 and TRBJ1-4, with 8 positions matching TRBD1. This TCR came from a human donor with classical Hodgkin lymphoma. The CDR3 DNA follows: TGTGCCAGCAGCTTAGTGACAGGGGTGGGTGAAAAACTGTTTTTT. Its translation: CASSLVTGVGEKLFF.